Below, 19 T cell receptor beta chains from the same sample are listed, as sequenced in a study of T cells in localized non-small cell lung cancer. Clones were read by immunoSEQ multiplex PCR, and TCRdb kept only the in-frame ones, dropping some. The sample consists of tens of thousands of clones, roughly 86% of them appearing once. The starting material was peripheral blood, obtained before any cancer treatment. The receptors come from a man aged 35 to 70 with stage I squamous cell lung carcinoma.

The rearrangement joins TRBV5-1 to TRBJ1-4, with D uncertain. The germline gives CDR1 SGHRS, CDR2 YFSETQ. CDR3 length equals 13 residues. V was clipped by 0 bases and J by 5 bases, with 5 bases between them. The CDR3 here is CASSLDVNEKLFF. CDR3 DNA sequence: TGCGCCAGCAGCTTGGACGTAAATGAAAAACTGTTTTTT.

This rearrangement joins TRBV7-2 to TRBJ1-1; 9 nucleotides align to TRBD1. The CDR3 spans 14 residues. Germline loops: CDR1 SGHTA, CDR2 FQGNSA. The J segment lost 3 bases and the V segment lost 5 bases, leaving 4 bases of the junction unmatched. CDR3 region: CASSLRTGDTEAFF. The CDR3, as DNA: TGTGCCAGCAGCCTGAGGACAGGGGACACTGAAGCTTTCTTT.

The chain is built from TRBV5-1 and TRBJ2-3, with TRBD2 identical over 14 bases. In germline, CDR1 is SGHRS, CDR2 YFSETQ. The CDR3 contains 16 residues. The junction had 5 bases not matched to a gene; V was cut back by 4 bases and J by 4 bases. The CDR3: CASSTGTSGSADTQYF. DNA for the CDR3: TGCGCCAGCAGCACTGGGACTAGCGGGAGCGCAGATACGCAGTATTTT. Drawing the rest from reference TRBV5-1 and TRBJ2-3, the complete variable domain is KAGVTQTPRYLIKTRGQQVTLSCSPISGHRSVSWYQQTPGQGLQFLFEYFSETQRNKGNFPGRFSGRQFSNSRSEMNVSTLELGDSALYLCASSTGTSGSADTQYFGPGTRLTVL.

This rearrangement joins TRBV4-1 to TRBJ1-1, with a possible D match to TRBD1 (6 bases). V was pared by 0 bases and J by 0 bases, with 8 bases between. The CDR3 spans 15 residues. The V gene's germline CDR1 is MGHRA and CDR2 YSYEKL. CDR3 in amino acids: CASSQEAGVNTEAFF. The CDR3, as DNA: TGCGCCAGCAGCCAAGAAGCAGGGGTGAACACTGAAGCTTTCTTT.

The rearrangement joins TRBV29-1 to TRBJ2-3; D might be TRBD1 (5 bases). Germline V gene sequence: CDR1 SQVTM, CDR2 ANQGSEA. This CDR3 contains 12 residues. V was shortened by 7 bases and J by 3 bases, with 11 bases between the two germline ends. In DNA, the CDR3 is TGCAGCGGGGCCCAGGGAACAGATACGCAGTATTTT. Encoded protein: CSGAQGTDTQYF.

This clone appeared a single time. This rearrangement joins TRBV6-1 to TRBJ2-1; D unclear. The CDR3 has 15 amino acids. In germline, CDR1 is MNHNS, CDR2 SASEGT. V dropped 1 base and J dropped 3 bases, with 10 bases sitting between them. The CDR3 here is CASSEDSGLYNEQFF. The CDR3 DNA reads TGTGCCAGCAGTGAAGACAGTGGTCTCTACAATGAGCAGTTCTTC.

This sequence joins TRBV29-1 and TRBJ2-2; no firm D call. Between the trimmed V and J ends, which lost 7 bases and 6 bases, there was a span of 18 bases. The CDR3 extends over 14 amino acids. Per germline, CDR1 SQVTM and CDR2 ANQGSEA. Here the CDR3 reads CSAGPSENAGELFF. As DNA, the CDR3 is TGCAGCGCCGGACCGAGTGAAAACGCCGGGGAGCTGTTTTTT.

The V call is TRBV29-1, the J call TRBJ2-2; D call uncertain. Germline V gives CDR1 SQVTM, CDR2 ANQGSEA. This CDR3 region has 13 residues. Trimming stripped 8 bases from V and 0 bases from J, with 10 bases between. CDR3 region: CSTDGSNTGELFF. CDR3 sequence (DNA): TGCAGCACCGACGGGTCGAACACCGGGGAGCTGTTTTTT.

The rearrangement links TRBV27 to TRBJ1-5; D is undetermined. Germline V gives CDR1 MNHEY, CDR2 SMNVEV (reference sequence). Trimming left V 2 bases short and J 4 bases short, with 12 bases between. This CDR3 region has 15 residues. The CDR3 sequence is CASSLTSLSNQPQHF. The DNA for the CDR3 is TGTGCCAGCAGTTTAACCTCTCTCTCTAATCAGCCCCAGCATTTT.

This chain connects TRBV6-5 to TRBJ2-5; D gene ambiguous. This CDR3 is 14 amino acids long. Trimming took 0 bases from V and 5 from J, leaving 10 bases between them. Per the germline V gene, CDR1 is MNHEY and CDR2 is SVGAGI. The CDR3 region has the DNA TGTGCCAGCAGTTACTCGTCCGGGCGGGAGACCCAGTACTTC. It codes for CASSYSSGRETQYF.

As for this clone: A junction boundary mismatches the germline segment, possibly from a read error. The CDR3 region is CASSYATGFNSLLHF. The CDR3 DNA sequence: TGTGCCAGCAGTTACGCGACAGGGTTTAATTCACTCCTCCACTTT. The genes are TRBV6-5 and TRBJ1-6, with 7 bases fitting TRBD1. The germline V gene has CDR1 MNHEY and CDR2 SVGAGI. The CDR3 has 15 residues.

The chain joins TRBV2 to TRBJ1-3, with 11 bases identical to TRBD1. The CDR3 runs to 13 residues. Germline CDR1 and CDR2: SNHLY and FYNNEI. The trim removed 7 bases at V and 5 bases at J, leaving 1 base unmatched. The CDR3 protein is CASKDRGRNTIYF. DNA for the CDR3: TGTGCCAGCAAGGACAGGGGGCGAAACACCATATATTTT.

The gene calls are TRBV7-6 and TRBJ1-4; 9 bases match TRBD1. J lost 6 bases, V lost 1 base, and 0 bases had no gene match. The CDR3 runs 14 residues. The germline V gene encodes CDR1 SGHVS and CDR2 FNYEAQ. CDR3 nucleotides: TGTGCCAGCAGCTTAGGGACAGGGGATGAAAAACTGTTTTTT. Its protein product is CASSLGTGDEKLFF.

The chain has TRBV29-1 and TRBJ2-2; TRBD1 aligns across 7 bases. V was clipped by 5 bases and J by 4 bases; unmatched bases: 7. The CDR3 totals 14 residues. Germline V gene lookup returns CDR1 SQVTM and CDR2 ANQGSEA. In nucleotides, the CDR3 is TGCAGCGTTCGGGGACAGCGTAGCACCGGGGAGCTGTTTTTT. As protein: CSVRGQRSTGELFF.

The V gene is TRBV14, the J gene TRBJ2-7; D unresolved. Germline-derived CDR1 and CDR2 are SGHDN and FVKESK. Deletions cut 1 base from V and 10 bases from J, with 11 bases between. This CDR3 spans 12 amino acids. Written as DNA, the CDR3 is TGTGCCAGCAGCCAAGGTTTGACTTTTCAGTACTTC. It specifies CASSQGLTFQYF.

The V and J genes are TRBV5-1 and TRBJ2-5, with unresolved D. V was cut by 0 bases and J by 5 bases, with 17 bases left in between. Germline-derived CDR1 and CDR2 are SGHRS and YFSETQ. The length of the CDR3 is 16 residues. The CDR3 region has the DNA TGCGCCAGCAGCTTGGGAGGAAACCCCATCATTGAGACCCAGTACTTC. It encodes CASSLGGNPIIETQYF.

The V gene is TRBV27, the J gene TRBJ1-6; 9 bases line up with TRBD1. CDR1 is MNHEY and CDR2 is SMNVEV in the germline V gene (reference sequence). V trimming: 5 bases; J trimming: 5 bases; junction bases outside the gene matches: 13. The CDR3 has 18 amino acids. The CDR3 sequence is CASSLTTLTGGNNSPLHF. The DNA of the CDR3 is TGTGCCAGCAGTCTCACAACCCTGACAGGGGGAAATAATTCACCCCTCCACTTT.

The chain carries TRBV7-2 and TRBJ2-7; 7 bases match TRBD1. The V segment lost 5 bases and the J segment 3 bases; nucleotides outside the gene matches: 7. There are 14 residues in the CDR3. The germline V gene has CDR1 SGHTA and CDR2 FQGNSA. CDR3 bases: TGTGCCAGCAGCCCCCGGGACAGAGACTACGAGCAGTACTTC. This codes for CASSPRDRDYEQYF.

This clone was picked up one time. CDR3 nucleotide sequence: TGTGCCAGCAGCTTGTTCGATCCGCTTAATGAGCAGTTCTTC. Translated: CASSLFDPLNEQFF. The V call is TRBV5-5, the J call TRBJ2-1; D call uncertain. Trimming took 1 base from V and 7 from J, leaving 12 bases between them. The germline V gene has CDR1 SGHKS and CDR2 YYEKEE (reference sequence). This CDR3 has 14 residues.